The next 2 T cell receptor beta chains were all read from a single sample in a study of T cell repertoires in cytomegalovirus infection. TCRdb called the reads again in MiXCR, with one record for every CDR3 protein. The table has 700,000 to 850,000 distinct CDR3 sequences, roughly 33% seen once. The antigens these receptors bind are not known. Sequencing was performed on cultured CD8+ T cells from PBMCs, taken from culture after CMV antigen stimulation. Receptors originate from a human donor in good health (CMV status not recorded). Some clones in this sample may be carry-over from other donors' samples.

This clonotype was observed a few times. This chain uses TRBV5-4 with TRBJ2-1; TRBD1 or TRBD2 may be the D gene (5 bases each). This CDR3 spans 15 amino acids. The V gene lost 5 bases and the J gene lost 1 base, with 13 bases spanning the gap. The V gene's germline CDR1 is SGHNT and CDR2 YYREEE (reference sequence). CDR3 sequence reads: CASRSGGESYNEQFF. DNA for the CDR3: TGTGCCAGCAGATCTGGGGGAGAATCCTACAATGAGCAGTTCTTC.

The rearrangement joins TRBV6-5 to TRBJ1-2, with D tentatively TRBD1 (5 bases). This CDR3 has 13 residues. Germline V gene lookup returns CDR1 MNHEY and CDR2 SVGAGI. Trimming took off 0 bases at V and 8 bases at J, with 10 bases between the two ends. CDR3 DNA: TGTGCCAGCAGTTACTCGGGGCTGTCCGGCTACACCTTC. This sequence encodes CASSYSGLSGYTF.